A single sample gave rise to the 25 T cell receptor beta chains below, sequenced in a study of human thymus T cells. Method: immunoSEQ multiplex PCR; TCRdb's copy keeps in-frame clones and lacks some. The sample holds tens of thousands of clones, 95% seen once. The thymus was resected at corrective cardiac surgery. Material for sequencing was thymus tissue. Source of these receptors: a girl under three years old with a congenital heart defect but otherwise immunologically healthy.

This chain joins TRBV7-9 and TRBJ2-7; a possible D gene is TRBD2 (7 bases). CDR3 length equals 14 residues. Deletions cut 5 bases from V and 6 bases from J, with 17 bases between. Germline V gives CDR1 SEHNR, CDR2 FQNEAQ (reference sequence). The CDR3 is CASSRGGALVEQYF. The CDR3 DNA is TGTGCCAGCAGCCGTGGGGGGGCTCTAGTCGAGCAGTACTTC.

The CDR3 coding sequence is TGCAGCGTTGAGAGGCTAGGGGGTGTGGAGACCCAGTACTTC. Translation gives CSVERLGGVETQYF. This chain links TRBV29-1 with TRBJ2-5; maybe TRBD1 (6 bases). The CDR3 has 14 residues. V lost 3 bases, J lost 5 bases, and 16 bases lay in between. Germline V CDR1 and CDR2: SQVTM, ANQGSEA.

This chain connects TRBV19 to TRBJ1-2, with D hard to call. V was cut by 5 bases and J by 8 bases, with 18 bases left in between. The CDR3 has 14 amino acids. CDR1 LNHDA and CDR2 SQIVND come from the germline V gene (reference sequence). The DNA for the CDR3 is TGTGCCAGTAGTGGGGAGGTCGGACCGAGCGGCTACACCTTC. Its translation is CASSGEVGPSGYTF. The full variable domain, its missing parts supplied by reference TRBV19 and TRBJ1-2, is DGGITQSPKYLFRKEGQNVTLSCEQNLNHDAMYWYRQDPGQGLRLIYYSQIVNDFQKGDIAEGYSVSREKKESFPLTVTSAQKNPTAFYLCASSGEVGPSGYTFGSGTRLTVV.

This chain uses TRBV28 with TRBJ2-3, with D perhaps being TRBD1 or TRBD2 (6 bases each). Trimming removed 4 bases from V and 0 bases from J, with 29 bases in between. From germline, CDR1 is MDHEN and CDR2 SYDVKM. This CDR3 is 21 amino acids long. CDR3 residues: CASSWDTGESAGSSSTDTQYF. The CDR3 DNA reads as TGTGCCAGCAGTTGGGACACGGGAGAAAGCGCGGGCTCCAGTAGCACAGATACGCAGTATTTT.

The V call is TRBV5-4, the J call TRBJ2-3; tentative D call: TRBD2 (5 bases). The CDR3 is 11 residues long. V dropped 10 bases and J dropped 4 bases, with 10 bases sitting between them. In germline, CDR1 is SGHNT, CDR2 YYREEE (reference sequence). This chain's CDR3 is CALLGPDTQYF. CDR3 bases: TGTGCCCTACTAGGGCCAGATACGCAGTATTTT.

This chain joins TRBV19 and TRBJ2-4; a possible D gene is TRBD1 (6 bases). This CDR3 contains 18 residues. Trimming removed 10 bases at V and 6 bases at J, with 31 bases between. The germline V gene encodes CDR1 LNHDA and CDR2 SQIVND (reference sequence). The CDR3 DNA sequence: TGTGCCACCTCCCCGACAGGCCGACGGCTCTTTGGGGGAAACATTCAGTACTTC. As protein: CATSPTGRRLFGGNIQYF.

This clone occurred once. This chain joins TRBV5-1 and TRBJ2-1; 12 positions match TRBD2. This CDR3 is built from 16 residues. With V trimmed by 0 bases and J by 8 bases, 6 bases remained unmatched. Germline loops: CDR1 SGHRS, CDR2 YFSETQ. The CDR3 region is CASSLASGRVWDEQFF. The CDR3 nucleotides read TGCGCCAGCAGCTTGGCTAGCGGGAGGGTATGGGATGAGCAGTTCTTC. The full variable domain, its missing parts supplied by reference TRBV5-1 and TRBJ2-1, is KAGVTQTPRYLIKTRGQQVTLSCSPISGHRSVSWYQQTPGQGLQFLFEYFSETQRNKGNFPGRFSGRQFSNSRSEMNVSTLELGDSALYLCASSLASGRVWDEQFFGPGTRLTVL.

V usage is TRBV2 and J usage is TRBJ1-2; the D is unclear. Germline-derived CDR1 and CDR2 are SNHLY and FYNNEI. This CDR3 spans 12 amino acids. V gave up 7 bases and J gave up 3 bases, with 9 bases separating them. The chain's CDR3 is CASNYSYYGYTF. The CDR3 nucleotides are TGTGCCAGCAATTACTCCTACTATGGCTACACCTTC.

This clone has just one count. The V call is TRBV13, the J call TRBJ1-2; D is unclear. The V end was cut by 0 bases, the J end by 4 bases, with 9 bases between. Per germline, CDR1 PRHDT and CDR2 FYEKMQ (reference sequence). CDR3 length equals 14 residues. The chain's CDR3 is CASSLGLIIYGYTF. The CDR3 DNA reads TGTGCCAGCAGCTTAGGCCTCATAATCTATGGCTACACCTTC.

This chain joins TRBV6-1 and TRBJ2-1, with D unresolved. The CDR3 has 12 amino acids. V gave up 6 bases and J gave up 4 bases, with 7 bases separating them. From germline, CDR1 is MNHNS and CDR2 SASEGT. CDR3 protein: CASRMVYNEQFF. In nucleotides, the CDR3 is TGTGCCAGCAGGATGGTTTACAATGAGCAGTTCTTC.

J is TRBJ2-4 and V is TRBV4-2, with 7 nucleotides matching TRBD1. Germline CDR1 LGHNA, CDR2 YNFKEQ. The CDR3 consists of 18 residues. With 0 bases clipped from V and 7 bases from J, the junction kept 15 bases outside the gene matches. CDR3 in amino acids: CASSQEVKGAEGGNIQYF. The CDR3 nucleotides read TGTGCCAGCAGCCAAGAGGTAAAGGGGGCCGAAGGGGGTAACATTCAGTACTTC.

This clone has just one count. The chain uses TRBV7-2 and TRBJ2-1; the match to TRBD2 covers 9 bases. The CDR3 is made up of 16 amino acids. The germline V gene has CDR1 SGHTA and CDR2 FQGNSA. V gave up 1 base and J gave up 7 bases; unmatched junction bases: 8. CDR3 protein: CASSLVAGGPGNEQFF. The CDR3 DNA sequence: TGTGCCAGCAGCTTAGTGGCGGGAGGGCCGGGGAATGAGCAGTTCTTC.

The chain uses TRBV2 and TRBJ2-1; D is unclear. This CDR3 spans 12 amino acids. Germline V gene data show CDR1 as SNHLY and CDR2 as FYNNEI. V lost 4 bases, J lost 8 bases, and 9 bases lay in between. CDR3 in amino acids: CASSGGRDEQFF. The DNA of the CDR3 is TGTGCCAGCAGTGGAGGAAGGGATGAGCAGTTCTTC. Full variable domain (missing parts from reference TRBV2 and TRBJ2-1): EPEVTQTPSHQVTQMGQEVILRCVPISNHLYFYWYRQILGQKVEFLVSFYNNEISEKSEIFDDQFSVERPDGSNFTLKIRSTKLEDSAMYFCASSGGRDEQFFGPGTRLTVL.

The chain recombines TRBV5-1 with TRBJ2-7; D is undetermined. This CDR3 is built from 14 residues. Trimming cost V 1 base and J 1 base, with 9 bases left between them. Per the germline V gene, CDR1 is SGHRS and CDR2 is YFSETQ. This CDR3 reads CASSLFGFSYEQYF. CDR3 DNA sequence: TGCGCCAGCAGCTTGTTCGGGTTTTCCTACGAGCAGTACTTC.

The chain joins TRBV7-2 to TRBJ2-1; 8 bases fit TRBD2. The CDR3 has 14 amino acids. Germline V gene sequence: CDR1 SGHTA, CDR2 FQGNSA. V trimming: 5 bases; J trimming: 8 bases; junction bases outside the gene matches: 8. The CDR3 spells CASSPAEREYEQFF. CDR3 DNA sequence: TGTGCCAGCAGCCCCGCGGAGCGGGAGTATGAGCAGTTCTTC.

V gene TRBV14 combines with J gene TRBJ2-7; TRBD2 is a possible D gene (7 bases). The CDR3 totals 18 residues. Germline-derived CDR1 and CDR2 are SGHDN and FVKESK. V gave up 8 bases and J gave up 4 bases, with 30 bases separating them. CDR3 sequence: CASSFRLAGTYSPYEQYF. In DNA form, the CDR3 reads TGTGCCAGCTCTTTTCGACTAGCAGGGACATACTCTCCATACGAGCAGTACTTC.

The chain carries TRBV6-1 and TRBJ2-7, with D perhaps assigned TRBD1 or TRBD2 (5 bases each). The V gene lost 2 bases and the J gene lost 3 bases, with 14 bases spanning the gap. This CDR3 contains 15 residues. Per the germline V gene, CDR1 is MNHNS and CDR2 is SASEGT. The CDR3 region is CASSERGETGYEQYF. For the CDR3, the DNA is TGTGCCAGCAGTGAAAGAGGGGAAACTGGCTACGAGCAGTACTTC.

The V gene is TRBV18, the J gene TRBJ2-2; 12 bases fit TRBD2. V dropped 6 bases and J dropped 2; count of bases not matched to a gene: 19. From germline, CDR1 is KGHSH and CDR2 LQKENI. The CDR3 is made up of 21 amino acids. Here the CDR3 reads CASSPGLAGFEPYKNTGELFF. In DNA, the CDR3 is TGTGCCAGCTCCCCAGGACTAGCGGGATTCGAGCCCTACAAAAACACCGGGGAGCTGTTTTTT.

About this clone: A junction boundary mismatches the germline segment, possibly from a read error. The chain uses TRBV20-1 and TRBJ2-1; 7 bases map to TRBD2. The germline CDR1 and CDR2 sequences are DFQATT and SNEGSKA (reference sequence). CDR3 length: 11 amino acids. The CDR3 protein is CSAPREGRVIF. The CDR3, as DNA: TGCAGTGCCCCGAGGGAGGGGAGGGTGATCTTC.

This chain uses TRBV27 with TRBJ2-3; no definite D call. Germline V gives CDR1 MNHEY, CDR2 SMNVEV (reference sequence). V was pared by 7 bases and J by 2 bases, with 13 bases between. The CDR3 is 14 residues long. The CDR3 nucleotides are TGTGCCAGCAAGCCCGATGAAATCACAGATACGCAGTATTTT. Its protein is CASKPDEITDTQYF.

This chain links TRBV10-3 with TRBJ2-1; 8 bases fit TRBD2. V was pared by 4 bases and J by 3 bases, with 11 bases of the junction left unmatched. Germline CDR1 ENHRY, CDR2 SYGVKD. This CDR3 is 17 amino acids long. The CDR3 here is CAISAQGVAGHYNEQFF. In nucleotides, the CDR3 is TGTGCCATCAGTGCACAGGGAGTAGCGGGACACTACAATGAGCAGTTCTTC.

The chain is built from TRBV4-1 and TRBJ2-1; 7 positions match TRBD2. The J segment lost 1 base and the V segment lost 3 bases, leaving 9 bases of the junction unmatched. In germline, CDR1 is MGHRA, CDR2 YSYEKL. The CDR3 runs to 17 residues. CDR3: CASSQRTAGPSYNEQFF. The CDR3 region has the DNA TGCGCCAGCAGCCAGAGAACAGCGGGACCTTCCTACAATGAGCAGTTCTTC.

The V call is TRBV4-1, the J call TRBJ2-2, with a possible D match to TRBD2 (6 bases). V was cut by 2 bases and J by 2 bases, with 9 bases left in between. CDR1 and CDR2 (germline): MGHRA, YSYEKL. The CDR3 has 15 residues. DNA of the CDR3: TGCGCCAGCAGCCAAACTGGACTAAACACCGGGGAGCTGTTTTTT. The encoded protein is CASSQTGLNTGELFF.

This chain uses TRBV4-3 with TRBJ2-7, with a weak D call TRBD2 (6 bases). Germline loops: CDR1 LGHNA, CDR2 YSLEER. V gave up 0 bases and J gave up 3 bases, with 24 bases separating them. The CDR3 is 19 residues long. The CDR3 nucleotides read TGCGCCAGCAGCCAAGATCCCCTAGCGCTAGGAAAACCAAGCTACGAGCAGTACTTC. This encodes CASSQDPLALGKPSYEQYF.

The chain employs TRBV5-6 and TRBJ2-7; TRBD2 matches 9 bases. This CDR3 region has 15 residues. The V segment lost 4 bases and the J segment 3 bases; nucleotides outside the gene matches: 8. CDR1 and CDR2 (germline): SGHDT, YYEEEE. This CDR3 is CASSRPGTSRYEQYF. The DNA of the CDR3 is TGTGCCAGCAGCCGTCCCGGGACTAGCCGCTACGAGCAGTACTTC.